What follows describes a single T cell receptor beta chain. This specimen belongs to a study of blood T cell repertoires in COVID-19. Across the study: Acute-phase and convalescent COVID-19 samples originated in the United States, Italy and Spain. Sample material is recorded as cDNA or gDNA derived from T cells, B-cell-depleted T cells, or PBMCs.

Germline V gene lookup returns CDR1 SGHRS and CDR2 YFSETQ. J was trimmed by 2 bases and V by 2 bases; bases with no gene match: 4. The CDR3 consists of 14 residues. In the original processing: From reference gene primer amplification, estimates of nucleated cell counts were derived. Sequenced by immunoSEQ multiplex PCR; TCRdb stores in-frame clones only, minus some. Clone size and the V and J calls come from that table; the DNA yielded D and trimming. Of 200,000 to 300,000 clones listed, 80% to 85% were seen once; the top ten hold 3.5% to 5%. The source is a man in his 60s with acute or convalescent COVID-19. The V call is TRBV5-1, the J call TRBJ2-7; 7 bases are a match to TRBD1. The sequencing sample was made of peripheral blood. The CDR3, as DNA: TGCGCCAGCAGCTTCGGGACAGAACCCTACGAGCAGTACTTC. It encodes CASSFGTEPYEQYF.